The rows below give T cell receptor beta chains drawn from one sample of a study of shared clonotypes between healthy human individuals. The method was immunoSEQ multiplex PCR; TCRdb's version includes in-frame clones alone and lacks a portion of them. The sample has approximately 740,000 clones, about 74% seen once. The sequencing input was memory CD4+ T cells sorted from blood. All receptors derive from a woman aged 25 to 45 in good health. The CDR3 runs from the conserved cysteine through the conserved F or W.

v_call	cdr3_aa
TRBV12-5	CASGLARTGMNTEAFF
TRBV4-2	CASSPLNVAGTRYNEQFF
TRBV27	CASSPRWGNNTEAFF
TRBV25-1	CASSGDRGHTEAFF
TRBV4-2	CASSQDLDAAGYYGYTF
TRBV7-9	CASSLFAFQGDEQYF
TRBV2	CASSEGWGRAGTDTQYF
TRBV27	CASSLLDRGSYNEQFF
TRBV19	CASLDRGRRDTEAFF
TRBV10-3	CAISELGYNEQFF
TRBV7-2	CATRPRYNEQFF
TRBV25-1	CASSEGTGVSYGYTF
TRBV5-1	CASSSGDRDTGELFF
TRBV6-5	CASSYSQGSYGYTF
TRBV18	CASSPETGNEQFF
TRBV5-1	CASSSPSGSGTPEQYF
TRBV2	CASSDEGQGLSEQYF
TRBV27	CASRGSGAYTGELFF
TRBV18	CASSPRIDSFQETQYF
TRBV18	CASSPMAGAGFNYGYTF
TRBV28	CASSRQAATNEKLFF
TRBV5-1	CASSLTVNTEAFF
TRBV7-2	CASSQDSFYNEQFF
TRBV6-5	CASSPYGELFF
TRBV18	CASSEKGVYNEQFF
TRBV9	CASSAGWGTSGQFF
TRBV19	CASSMGGRARYQPQHF
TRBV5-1	CASSYTVTRESGELFF
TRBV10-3	CAISEGEIHGYTF
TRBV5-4	CASSPVGVPDTQYF
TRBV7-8	CASRRGQGLNQPQHF
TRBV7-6	CASSSLQDNQPQHF
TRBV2	CASSETGVWAGANVLTF
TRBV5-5	CASFRGGPPYEQYF
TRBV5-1	CASSSGLQETQYF
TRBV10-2	CASSESGRGLGYTF
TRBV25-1	CASSESVRSGVYNEQFF
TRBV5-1	CASSFVSSAGGNTGELFF
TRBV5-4	CASRQGGGRETQYF
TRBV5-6	CASSLPAVSSYNEQFF
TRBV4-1	CASSPLDLSGNTIYF
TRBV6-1	CASTGLAGGDEQFF